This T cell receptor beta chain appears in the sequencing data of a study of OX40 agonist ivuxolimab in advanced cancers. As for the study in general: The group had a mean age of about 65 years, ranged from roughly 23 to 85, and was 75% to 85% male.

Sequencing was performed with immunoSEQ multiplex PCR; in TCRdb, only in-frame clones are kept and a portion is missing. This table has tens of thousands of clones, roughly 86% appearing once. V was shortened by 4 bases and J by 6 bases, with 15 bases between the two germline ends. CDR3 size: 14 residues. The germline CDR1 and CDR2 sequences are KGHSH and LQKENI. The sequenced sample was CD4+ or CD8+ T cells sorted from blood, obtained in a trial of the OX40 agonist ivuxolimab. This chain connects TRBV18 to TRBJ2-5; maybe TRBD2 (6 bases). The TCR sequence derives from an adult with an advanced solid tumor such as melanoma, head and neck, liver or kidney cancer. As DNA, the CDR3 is TGTGCCAGCTCACGGCAGGAAGGCGGGAAGACCCAGTACTTC. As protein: CASSRQEGGKTQYF.